A selection of T cell receptor beta chains follows, all from one sample in a study of blood T cell repertoires in COVID-19. Clones were read by immunoSEQ multiplex PCR, and TCRdb kept only the in-frame ones, dropping some. The repertoire holds fewer than 90,000 clones, around four fifths seen once, with under 15% in the top ten. The specimen was peripheral blood. The receptors here all came from a man in his sixties with COVID-19, enrolled during active disease. Each CDR3 is given with its conserved first and last residue. A D gene is named only where the DNA matches it firmly. Clone sizes are given selectively: once, few, many, or a class where the clone is expanded.

v_call,clone_size,j_call,d_call,cdr3_nt,cdr3_aa
TRBV27,-,TRBJ1-5,TRBD1,TGTGCCAGCAGTCTTAGGACAGGGGGCAATCAGCCCCAGCATTTT,CASSLRTGGNQPQHF
TRBV29-1,large,TRBJ1-1,-,TGCAGCGTAAGAGGTTCGGGGGTGACTGAAGCTTTCTTT,CSVRGSGVTEAFF
TRBV11-2,-,TRBJ1-2,TRBD1,TGTGCCAGCAGCTTAGGGACAGGACAACACTATGGCTACACCTTC,CASSLGTGQHYGYTF
TRBV11-2,-,TRBJ2-1,TRBD1,TGTGCCAGCAGCTCCCAGGGACAGGTTTTCTCCTACAATGAGCAGTTCTTC,CASSSQGQVFSYNEQFF
TRBV28,-,TRBJ1-6,-,TGTGCCAGCAGTTTACAGGGTTGGCCCCTCCACTTT,CASSLQGWPLHF
TRBV3-1/TRBV3-2,-,TRBJ2-3,TRBD2,TGTGCCAGCAGCCAAGATTCGGGGGGTGAGAGTACGCAGTATTTT,CASSQDSGGESTQYF
TRBV9,-,TRBJ1-4,TRBD1,TGTGCCAGCAGCGCCGACAGGGGTACTAATGAAAAACTGTTTTTT,CASSADRGTNEKLFF
TRBV30,-,TRBJ2-5,-,TGTGCCTGGAGTGAGAGGACTGAAGAGACCCAGTACTTC,CAWSERTEETQYF
TRBV2,medium-sized,TRBJ2-7,TRBD1,TGTGCCGGCAACACAGGGGGAGTGGGCGAGCAGTACTTC,CAGNTGGVGEQYF
TRBV19,-,TRBJ2-7,TRBD2,TGTGCCAGTAATCCCAGCGGCGGGAGAGGGCGGGAGCAGTACTTC,CASNPSGGRGREQYF
TRBV30,-,TRBJ1-5,-,TGTGCCTGGAGAAGCGGACAGCCCAATCAGCCCCAGCATTTT,CAWRSGQPNQPQHF
TRBV24-1,few,TRBJ2-3,TRBD2,TGTGCCACCAGTGAGAGGGAGGGTACGCAGTATTTT,CATSEREGTQYF
TRBV20-1,few,TRBJ1-1,-,TGCAGTGCTAGTTTCTTGAACACTGAAGCTTTCTTT,CSASFLNTEAFF
TRBV30,-,TRBJ1-1,-,TGTGCCTGGAATAGACTCTCTGAAGCTTTCTTT,CAWNRLSEAFF
TRBV5-1,-,TRBJ2-1,TRBD2,TGCGCCAGCAGCTGGGACTACCCCTACAATGAGCAGTTCTTC,CASSWDYPYNEQFF
TRBV5-1,-,TRBJ2-1,-,TGCGCCAGCAGCCCCAGTGGTGGAGCGGCGGGGCCCAACTCCTACAATGAGCAGTTCTTC,CASSPSGGAAGPNSYNEQFF
TRBV29-1,-,TRBJ2-5,TRBD1,TGCAGCGTTAGGGGGCTTGGGTACCAAGAGACCCAGTACTTC,CSVRGLGYQETQYF
TRBV5-4,-,TRBJ2-1,TRBD1,TGTGCCAGCAGCCCCGGGACAGGCGGGGACTTCTCCTACAATGAGCAGTTCTTC,CASSPGTGGDFSYNEQFF
TRBV5-1,-,TRBJ2-3,-,TGCGCCAGCAGCTTCGGGGTCGGGGAAGATACGCAGTATTTT,CASSFGVGEDTQYF
TRBV3-1/TRBV3-2,-,TRBJ2-1,-,TGTGCCAGCAGCCACCTGTCCGCAGGACTTACCAATGAGCAGTTCTTC,CASSHLSAGLTNEQFF
TRBV5-1,-,TRBJ2-3,-,TGCGCCAGCAGCTTGGGACTAGTGAATGGAGATACGCAGTATTTT,CASSLGLVNGDTQYF
TRBV12-5,-,TRBJ2-7,TRBD1,TGTGCTAGTGGTTTGGGGACAGGGGAAATCTACGAGCAGTACTTC,CASGLGTGEIYEQYF
TRBV18,-,TRBJ2-2,TRBD2,TGTGCCAGCTCACCTTTCGGGACTAGTTACACCGGGGAGCTGTTTTTT,CASSPFGTSYTGELFF
TRBV27,-,TRBJ2-5,TRBD2,TGTGCCAGCAGCCTTAGCGGGAGTAGAGAGACCCAGTACTTC,CASSLSGSRETQYF
TRBV5-1,-,TRBJ2-3,-,TGCGCCAGCAGCTCCCGGGGGACTAGCACAGATACGCAGTATTTT,CASSSRGTSTDTQYF
TRBV3-1/TRBV3-2,few,TRBJ2-4,TRBD1,TGTGCCAGCAGCCTCCTTCAGGGGGACAAAAACATTCAGTACTTC,CASSLLQGDKNIQYF
TRBV2,-,TRBJ2-5,TRBD2,TGTGCCAGCAGTACAGGACTAGCGGGCAGGAGGTACCAAGAGACCCAGTACTTC,CASSTGLAGRRYQETQYF
TRBV13,-,TRBJ1-1,-,TGTGCCAGCAGATTCGACACCAACTTT,CASRFDTNF
TRBV7-2,-,TRBJ2-3,TRBD2,TGTGCCAGCAGCTGGACTAGCGAGGATACGCAGTATTTT,CASSWTSEDTQYF
TRBV9,-,TRBJ1-3,-,TGTGCCAGCAGCGCGGGATGGGGCTCTGGAAACACCATATATTTT,CASSAGWGSGNTIYF
TRBV7-6,-,TRBJ2-7,TRBD2,TGTGCCAGCAGCCCTGGACTAGCGGGGCGACGCTACGAGCAGTACTTC,CASSPGLAGRRYEQYF
TRBV11-2,-,TRBJ2-3,TRBD2,TGTGCCAGCAGCTTCCGACTAGCGGGGAGGTCAGATACGCAGTATTTT,CASSFRLAGRSDTQYF
TRBV11-2,once,TRBJ2-1,TRBD2,TGTGCCAGCAGCCGGACTAGCGGGAGTTTTAATGAGCAGTTCTTC,CASSRTSGSFNEQFF
TRBV6-1,-,TRBJ2-7,-,TGTGCCAGCAGTGAGACAGGATACGAGCAGTACTTC,CASSETGYEQYF
TRBV10-3,-,TRBJ2-2,TRBD2,TGTGCCATCAGTGTCCGGGGGGGAGTTACAACCGGGGAGCTGTTTTTT,CAISVRGGVTTGELFF
TRBV5-5,-,TRBJ1-2,TRBD1,TGTGCCAGCAGTAACAGTCCGGGACAGGGGGCGCGTTATGGCTACACCTTC,CASSNSPGQGARYGYTF
TRBV5-6,-,TRBJ2-3,TRBD2,TGTGCCAGCAGCTTGGATCCCGGGAGGGCCGTCGATACGCAGTATTTT,CASSLDPGRAVDTQYF
TRBV5-6,few,TRBJ1-2,TRBD1,TGTGCCAGCAGCTGGACAGGGGCCTATGGCTACACCTTC,CASSWTGAYGYTF